This T cell receptor (beta chain) comes out of a study of cytomegalovirus exposure and HLA in healthy donors. The PCR was carried out with 60 Vbeta primers and 13 Jbeta primers. Sequencing used immunoSEQ multiplex PCR; TCRdb keeps in-frame clones, though not all of them. Of about 78,000 clones in the sample, 65% to 80% were seen once. General observations from the study: Most CMV-associated TCR beta chains appeared HLA-restricted in a later analysis. The study flagged around 160 TCR beta chains as cytomegalovirus-associated.

A note on this clone: Its target is not known.

Germline values: CDR1 LNHDA, CDR2 SQIVND (reference sequence). The CDR3 loop spans 14 amino acids. Trimming removed 7 bases at V and 7 bases at J, with 17 bases between. This TCR derives from a woman aged 40 to 50 in good health and CMV-seropositive. Sequencing was done on a sample of PBMCs. The chain combines TRBV19 with TRBJ2-1, with D tentatively TRBD1 (6 bases). This CDR3 is CASTSGTPRNEQFF. The CDR3 bases are TGTGCCAGTACCTCCGGGACACCCAGGAATGAGCAGTTCTTC.